What follows are 9 T cell receptor beta chains derived from one specimen sequenced in a study of shared clonotypes between healthy human individuals. The table came from immunoSEQ multiplex PCR; TCRdb's copy has only in-frame clones and leaves some out. Here the sample spans millions of clones, more than 80% being singletons. Sequences were obtained from naive CD4+ T cells from PBMCs. Noted subset: CD45RA+ positively selected. The receptors come from a man aged 18 to 30 in good health. Some clones in this sample may be carry-over from other donors' samples.

The rearrangement links TRBV4-1 to TRBJ1-5; no reliable D call. The germline V and J ends were trimmed by 3 bases and 2 bases, with 14 bases remaining between them. The CDR3 covers 16 residues. Germline lookup yields CDR1 MGHRA and CDR2 YSYEKL. In DNA, the CDR3 is TGCGCCAGCAGCCACGAGGGCGCGCGGGGCAATCAGCCCCAGCATTTT. Amino acids: CASSHEGARGNQPQHF.

This clone appeared a single time. The chain joins TRBV28 to TRBJ2-3, with a weak D call TRBD1 (6 bases). Germline assignment: CDR1 MDHEN and CDR2 SYDVKM. V shed 4 bases and J shed 1 base, with 12 bases lying between them. CDR3 size: 15 residues. The CDR3, as DNA: TGTGCCAGCAGTTCGACAGGCCAGGGCACAGATACGCAGTATTTT. Protein: CASSSTGQGTDTQYF. The entire variable domain, with the rest obtained from reference TRBV28 and TRBJ2-3, is as follows: DVKVTQSSRYLVKRTGEKVFLECVQDMDHENMFWYRQDPGLGLRLIYFSYDVKMKEKGDIPEGYSVSREKKERFSLILESASTNQTSMYLCASSSTGQGTDTQYFGPGTRLTVL.

This chain joins TRBV5-4 and TRBJ2-7; 13 bases agree with TRBD2. Germline CDR1 is SGHNT and CDR2 is YYREEE (reference sequence). The CDR3 is made up of 16 amino acids. V shed 6 bases, J shed 1 base, and the junction held 7 bases outside the gene matches. The CDR3 nucleotides are TGTGCCAGCACCTTCCGACTAGCGGGAGGATCCTACGAGCAGTACTTC. Residues: CASTFRLAGGSYEQYF. The whole variable domain, filled in from reference TRBV5-4 and TRBJ2-7, reads ETGVTQSPTHLIKTRGQQVTLRCSSQSGHNTVSWYQQALGQGPQFIFQYYREEENGRGNFPPRFSGLQFPNYSSELNVNALELDDSALYLCASTFRLAGGSYEQYFGPGTRLTVT.

Written as DNA, the CDR3 is TGTGCCTGGACCGACGGTCCAACTCGGGCGGAACTGTTTTTT. Protein sequence: CAWTDGPTRAELFF. This chain uses TRBV30 with TRBJ1-4; D gene ambiguous. The CDR3 consists of 14 residues. CDR1 and CDR2 from the germline V gene are GTSNPN and SVGIG (reference sequence). The ends were cut back, 4 bases at V and 12 bases at J, with 21 bases in the middle.

The chain couples TRBV28 to TRBJ2-4; D not certain. V lost 2 bases and J lost 1, with 12 bases in between. The CDR3 is made up of 16 amino acids. CDR1 MDHEN and CDR2 SYDVKM come from the germline V gene. The CDR3 spells CASSLQPWGAKNIQYF. The CDR3 nucleotides read TGTGCCAGCAGTTTACAGCCATGGGGTGCCAAAAACATTCAGTACTTC.

The V gene is TRBV28, the J gene TRBJ1-3; the match to TRBD1 covers 7 bases. This CDR3 contains 17 residues. The J segment lost 0 bases and the V segment lost 7 bases, leaving 12 bases of the junction unmatched. CDR1 MDHEN and CDR2 SYDVKM come from the germline V gene. CDR3 coding DNA: TGTGCCAGCACTCCCAGGGGTAGGGGGCCCTCTGGAAACACCATATATTTT. Encoded protein: CASTPRGRGPSGNTIYF.

The chain links TRBV29-1 to TRBJ1-4; perhaps TRBD1 as D (5 bases). V was clipped by 6 bases and J by 0 bases, with 11 bases between them. The CDR3 runs 14 residues. From germline, CDR1 is SQVTM and CDR2 ANQGSEA. CDR3 DNA: TGCAGCGTCGTGGACACCGCAACTAATGAAAAACTGTTTTTT. As protein: CSVVDTATNEKLFF.

The chain joins TRBV11-2 to TRBJ2-1, with TRBD2 identical over 14 bases. Germline V lookup: CDR1 SGHAT, CDR2 FQNNGV. The V and J ends lost 5 bases and 10 bases, in that order; junction bases with no gene match: 10. The CDR3 sequence is 16 residues long. In DNA form, the CDR3 reads TGTGCCAGCAGCGCGGGACTAGCGGGAGTCCCAGCCGAGCAGTTCTTC. It translates to CASSAGLAGVPAEQFF.

The rearrangement joins TRBV5-6 to TRBJ1-2, with 7 bases that match TRBD1. With V trimmed by 2 bases and J by 2 bases, 6 bases remained unmatched. The germline CDR1 and CDR2 sequences are SGHDT and YYEEEE. The CDR3 is made up of 15 amino acids. The CDR3 region has the DNA TGTGCCAGCAGCTTCGGGGACAGAAGAAACTATGGCTACACCTTC. This translates into CASSFGDRRNYGYTF.